Shown below are 19 T cell receptor beta chains from a single sample sequenced in a study of T cells in Graves' hyperthyroidism and ophthalmopathy (dated by TCRdb to the late 2010s). The library was prepared using multiplex PCR. For sequencing, an Illumina HiSeq 2000 was employed. The TCR beta CDR3 regions were amplified from the RNA transcripts. A first-round RT-PCR of the TCR CDR3 used the HTBI primer set with the Qiagen OneStep RT-PCR kit. TCRdb took the public reads, trimmed them with fastp at Q25, ran MiXCR for clone calling and kept in-frame beta chains. A single entry per CDR3 protein holds the most common genes and DNA from its merged rows. The sample table records approximately 870,000 distinct CDR3 sequences; approximately 40% of these occur just once. The ten largest clones represent approximately 8.7% of the sample. The sequenced material came from blood. These receptors all come from a man between 18 and 35 years old with Graves' hyperthyroidism.

This clonotype was observed many times. This sequence joins TRBV20-1 and TRBJ1-4, with a possible D match to TRBD1 (6 bases). CDR1 DFQATT and CDR2 SNEGSKA come from the germline V gene (reference sequence). The CDR3 is 14 residues long. V was shortened by 6 bases and J by 5 bases, with 16 bases between the two germline ends. CDR3 protein: CSARRGQGNEKLFF. DNA for the CDR3: TGCAGTGCCAGGCGGGGGCAGGGGAATGAAAAACTGTTTTTT.

This clonotype was seen a few times. The CDR3: CASSPFKRETQYF. For the CDR3, the DNA is TGCGCCAGCAGCCCCTTTAAGAGAGAGACCCAGTACTTC. The rearrangement joins TRBV5-1 to TRBJ2-5; D gene uncertain. The germline CDR1 and CDR2 sequences are SGHRS and YFSETQ. This CDR3 contains 13 residues. With 4 bases removed from V and 4 bases from J, the gap between germline ends came to 11 bases.

J is TRBJ1-2 and V is TRBV10-3; D unclear. This CDR3 comprises 14 residues. Germline V CDR1 and CDR2: ENHRY, SYGVKD. V was trimmed by 10 bases and J by 6 bases, leaving 21 bases between them. As DNA, the CDR3 is TGTGCCACACAGTGGGCGGATCCTACGGATGGCTACACCTTC. It codes for CATQWADPTDGYTF.

This clonotype showed up just a few times. The gene calls are TRBV29-1 and TRBJ2-7; perhaps TRBD1 as D (6 bases). Germline V gene data show CDR1 as SQVTM and CDR2 as ANQGSEA. This CDR3 is built from 15 residues. Deletions cut 2 bases from V and 0 bases from J, with 14 bases between. The CDR3 DNA is TGCAGCGTTGAAAGGGTGGGCAGGGGCTCCTACGAGCAGTACTTC. Amino acids: CSVERVGRGSYEQYF.

This clonotype has just a few counts. The CDR3 DNA reads TGCGCCAGCAGCCAACCGATTAAAGCTAACTATGGCTACACCTTC. Residues: CASSQPIKANYGYTF. The V and J genes are TRBV4-1 and TRBJ1-2; D remains unclear. Germline CDR1 reads MGHRA; CDR2 reads YSYEKL. V was pared by 2 bases and J by 0 bases, with 10 bases between. This CDR3 has 15 amino acids.

This clonotype was recorded many times. The chain employs TRBV20-1 and TRBJ1-1; D call uncertain. Germline CDR1 reads DFQATT; CDR2 reads SNEGSKA (reference sequence). The ends were cut back, 5 bases at V and 1 base at J, with 14 bases in the middle. The CDR3 loop spans 14 amino acids. The CDR3 nucleotides read TGCAGTGCTGGTCCCGTACAGCAGAACACTGAAGCTTTCTTT. Translation: CSAGPVQQNTEAFF.

This chain links TRBV9 with TRBJ2-7; D gene unclear. V was trimmed by 4 bases and J by 5 bases, leaving 13 bases between them. Germline-derived CDR1 and CDR2 are SGDLS and YYNGEE. There are 13 residues in the CDR3. For the CDR3, the DNA is TGTGCCAGCAGCCCCCCCCTCCTCCACGAGCAGTACTTC. Protein: CASSPPLLHEQYF.

About this clonotype: Compared with germline, one end of the junction differs, possibly owing to a read error. The chain carries TRBV6-1 and TRBJ1-2, with a tentative D call TRBD1 (6 bases). Germline V lookup: CDR1 MNHNS, CDR2 SASEGT. The CDR3 is made up of 12 amino acids. The CDR3 DNA follows: TGTGCCTGCAGGCCACAGGGTTACGGCTACACCTTC. Protein: CACRPQGYGYTF.

Remarks on this clonotype: An end of the junction does not agree with germline; a read error may underlie this. The chain couples TRBV7-2 to TRBJ2-5, with D possibly being TRBD2 (5 bases). CDR1 is SGHTA, CDR2 FQGNSA, per germline. There are 14 residues in the CDR3. The CDR3 DNA follows: TGCGCCGGCAGCCAAGAGGACGGGGAAGAGACCCAGTACTTC. Translating gives CAGSQEDGEETQYF.

This clonotype has a count of ten or more. The V gene is TRBV7-2, the J gene TRBJ2-7, with 8 nucleotides matching TRBD2. This CDR3 has 15 residues. The germline CDR1 and CDR2 sequences are SGHTA and FQGNSA. J was trimmed by 3 bases and V by 4 bases; bases with no gene match: 8. CDR3 in DNA: TGTGCCAGCAGCTCACCAGCGGGGGTAGGCTACGAGCAGTACTTC. Protein product: CASSSPAGVGYEQYF.

The chain carries TRBV12-3 or TRBV12-4 and TRBJ2-2; D is ambiguous. The CDR3 contains 15 residues. The V and J ends lost 2 bases and 3 bases respectively, with 10 bases between them. CDR3 amino acids: CASSLSTFYTGELFF. CDR3 DNA: TGTGCCAGCAGTTTATCTACCTTTTACACCGGGGAGCTGTTTTTT.

Ten or more counts support this clonotype. The J gene is TRBJ2-7, the V gene TRBV20-1, with a weak D call TRBD2 (5 bases). Germline CDR1 reads DFQATT; CDR2 reads SNEGSKA (reference sequence). This CDR3 contains 14 residues. V lost 3 bases, J lost 5 bases, and 17 bases lay in between. For the CDR3, the DNA is TGCAGTGCTAGTGGACTGGGAGAACGGGACGAGCAGTACTTC. This encodes CSASGLGERDEQYF.

This chain uses TRBV9 with TRBJ2-2; D remains ambiguous. There are 15 residues in the CDR3. Germline assignment: CDR1 SGDLS and CDR2 YYNGEE. The V gene lost 0 bases and the J gene lost 6 bases, with 12 bases spanning the gap. This CDR3 is CASSVEGRPAGELFF. The CDR3 DNA sequence: TGTGCCAGCAGCGTAGAGGGTAGGCCGGCCGGGGAGCTGTTTTTT.

This clonotype was seen at least ten times. This chain uses TRBV11-1 with TRBJ1-1; D not resolved. V shed 2 bases and J shed 8 bases, with 9 bases lying between them. The germline V gene has CDR1 SGHAT and CDR2 FQDESV (reference sequence). This CDR3 region has 12 residues. CDR3 amino acids: CASSLPYKEAFF. The CDR3 nucleotides are TGTGCCAGCAGCTTACCCTACAAGGAAGCTTTCTTT.

This clonotype was seen just once. The CDR3 carries no conserved terminal phenylalanine or tryptophan, so it likely arises from a read error. The DNA is left out, because the CDR3 cannot be placed on it with certainty; the CDR3 is given as TCRdb lists it. The gene calls are TRBV2 and TRBJ1-4. The germline CDR1 and CDR2 sequences are SNHLY and FYNNEI. The length of the CDR3 is 9 amino acids, counting both ends. The CDR3 sequence is CASSDNRNY.

Notes on this clonotype: The missing conserved phenylalanine or tryptophan at the end of this CDR3 makes a read error likely. The chain has TRBV10-3 and TRBJ1-2; 7 positions match TRBD1. The length of the CDR3 is 16 residues. Germline CDR1 is ENHRY and CDR2 is SYGVKD. The CDR3 here is CASSESSGGGFYGYTL. The CDR3 coding sequence is TGTGCCAGCAGTGAATCCTCAGGGGGAGGCTTCTATGGCTACACCCTC.

Here the CDR3 DNA reads TGCGCCAGCAGCTCCTCCGGGCTAAAAGGCACCAACGTCCTGACTTTC. It yields the protein CASSSSGLKGTNVLTF. This chain links TRBV5-1 with TRBJ2-6; D is uncertain. Trimming left V 3 bases short and J 8 bases short, with 18 bases between. Germline V lookup: CDR1 SGHRS, CDR2 YFSETQ. This CDR3 region has 16 residues.

This clonotype was recorded at least ten times. The V call is TRBV10-3, the J call TRBJ1-6; D is perhaps TRBD1 (5 bases). The germline gives CDR1 ENHRY, CDR2 SYGVKD. V lost 0 bases, J lost 10 bases, and 10 bases lay in between. The CDR3 covers 14 residues. CDR3 protein: CAISESGVSSPLHF. The DNA for the CDR3 is TGTGCCATCAGTGAGTCGGGGGTAAGCTCACCCCTCCACTTT.

Of note for this clonotype: An end of the junction differs from the germline gene, which may be a read error. The V and J genes are TRBV12-3 or TRBV12-4 and TRBJ1-2; D remains unclear. This CDR3 has 15 residues. CDR3 sequence reads: CASSQWGKANYDYTF. DNA for the CDR3: TGTGCCAGCAGCCAGTGGGGAAAAGCTAACTATGACTACACCTTC.